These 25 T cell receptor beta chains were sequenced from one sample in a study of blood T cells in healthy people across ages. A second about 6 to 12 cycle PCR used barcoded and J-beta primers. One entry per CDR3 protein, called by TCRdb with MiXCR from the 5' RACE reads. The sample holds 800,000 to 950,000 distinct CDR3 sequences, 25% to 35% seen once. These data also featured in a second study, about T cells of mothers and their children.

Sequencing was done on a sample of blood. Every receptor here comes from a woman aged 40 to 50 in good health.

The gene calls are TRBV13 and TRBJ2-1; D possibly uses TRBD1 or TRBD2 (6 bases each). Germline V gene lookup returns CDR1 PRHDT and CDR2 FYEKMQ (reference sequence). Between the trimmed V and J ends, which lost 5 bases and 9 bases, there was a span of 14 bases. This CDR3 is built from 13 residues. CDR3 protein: CASSQEGVIEQFF. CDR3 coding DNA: TGTGCCAGCAGCCAGGAGGGGGTTATTGAGCAGTTCTTC. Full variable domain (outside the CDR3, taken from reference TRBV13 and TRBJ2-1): AAGVIQSPRHLIKEKRETATLKCYPIPRHDTVYWYQQGPGQDPQFLISFYEKMQSDKGSIPDRFSAQQFSDYHSELNMSSLELGDSALYFCASSQEGVIEQFFGPGTRLTVL.

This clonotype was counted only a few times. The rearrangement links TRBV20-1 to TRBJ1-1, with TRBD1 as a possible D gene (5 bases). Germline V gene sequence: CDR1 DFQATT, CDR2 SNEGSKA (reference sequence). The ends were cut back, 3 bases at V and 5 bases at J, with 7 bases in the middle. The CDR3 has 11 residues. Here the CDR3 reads CSASRGTEAFF. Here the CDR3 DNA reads TGCAGTGCTAGCCGGGGGACTGAAGCTTTCTTT.

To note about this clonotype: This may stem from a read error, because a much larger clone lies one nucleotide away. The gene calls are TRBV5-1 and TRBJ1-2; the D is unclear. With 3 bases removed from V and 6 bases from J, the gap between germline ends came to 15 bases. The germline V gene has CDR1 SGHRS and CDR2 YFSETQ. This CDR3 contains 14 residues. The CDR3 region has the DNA TGCGCCAGCAGCTCGGATGCAGGTGGGGATGGCTACACCTTC. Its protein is CASSSDAGGDGYTF.

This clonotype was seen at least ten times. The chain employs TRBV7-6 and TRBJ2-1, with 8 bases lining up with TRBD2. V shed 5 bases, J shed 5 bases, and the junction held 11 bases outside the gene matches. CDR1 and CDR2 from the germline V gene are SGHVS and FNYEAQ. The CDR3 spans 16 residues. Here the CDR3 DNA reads TGTGCCAGCAGCCAGCTGCGGGGGGCTCGGGACAATGAGCAGTTCTTC. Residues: CASSQLRGARDNEQFF.

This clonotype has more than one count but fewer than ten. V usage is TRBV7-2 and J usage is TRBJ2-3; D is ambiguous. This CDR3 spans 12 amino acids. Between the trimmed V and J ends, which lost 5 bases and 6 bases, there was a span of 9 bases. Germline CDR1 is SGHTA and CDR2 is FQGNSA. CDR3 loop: CASSQARDTQYF. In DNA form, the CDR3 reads TGTGCCAGCAGCCAAGCGCGCGATACGCAGTATTTT.

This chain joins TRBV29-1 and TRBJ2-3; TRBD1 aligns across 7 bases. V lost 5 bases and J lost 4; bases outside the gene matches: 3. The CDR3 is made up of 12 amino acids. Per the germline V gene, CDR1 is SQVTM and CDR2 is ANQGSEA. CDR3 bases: TGCAGCGTTTGGGACAGACCAGATACGCAGTATTTT. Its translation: CSVWDRPDTQYF.

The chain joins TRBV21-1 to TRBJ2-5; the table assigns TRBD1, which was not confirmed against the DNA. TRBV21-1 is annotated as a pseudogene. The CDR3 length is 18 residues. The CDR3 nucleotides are TGTGCCAGCACCCCCGGGGACAGTCCAAAAATGGGCTATGGTGAGCAGTACTTC. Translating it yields CASTPGDSPKMGYGEQYF.

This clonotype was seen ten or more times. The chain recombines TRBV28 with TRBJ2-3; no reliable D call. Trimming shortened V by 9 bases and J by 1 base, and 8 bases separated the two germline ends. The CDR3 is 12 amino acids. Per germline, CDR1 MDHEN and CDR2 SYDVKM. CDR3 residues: CASKRGTDTQYF. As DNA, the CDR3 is TGTGCCAGTAAACGGGGCACAGATACGCAGTATTTT.

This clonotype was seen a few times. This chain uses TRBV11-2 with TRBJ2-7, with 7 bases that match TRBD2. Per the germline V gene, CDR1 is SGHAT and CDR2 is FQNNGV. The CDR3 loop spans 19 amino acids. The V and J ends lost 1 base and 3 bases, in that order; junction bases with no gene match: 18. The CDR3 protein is CASSLVRPPSGASLYEQYF. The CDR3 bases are TGTGCCAGCAGCTTAGTCCGTCCTCCCAGCGGGGCGTCACTCTACGAGCAGTACTTC.

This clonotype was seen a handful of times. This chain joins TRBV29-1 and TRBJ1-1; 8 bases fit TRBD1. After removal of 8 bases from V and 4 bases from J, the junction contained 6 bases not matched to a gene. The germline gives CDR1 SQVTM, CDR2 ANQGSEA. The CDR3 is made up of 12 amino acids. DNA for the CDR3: TGCAGCAATCAGGGGGCTGGCACTGAAGCTTTCTTT. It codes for CSNQGAGTEAFF. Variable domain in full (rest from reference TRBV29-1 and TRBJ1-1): SAVISQKPSRDICQRGTSLTIQCQVDSQVTMMFWYRQQPGQSLTLIATANQGSEATYESGFVIDKFPISRPNLTFSTLTVSNMSPEDSSIYLCSNQGAGTEAFFGQGTRLTVV.

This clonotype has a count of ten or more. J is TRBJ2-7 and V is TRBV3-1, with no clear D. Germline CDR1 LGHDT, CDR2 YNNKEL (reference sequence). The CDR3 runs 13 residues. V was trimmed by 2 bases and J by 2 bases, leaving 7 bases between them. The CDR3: CASSQIDPYEQYF. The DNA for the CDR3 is TGTGCCAGCAGCCAAATCGACCCCTACGAGCAGTACTTC.

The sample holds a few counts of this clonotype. The CDR3 DNA sequence: TGCAGCGTTGGAGGGGATAGCAATCAGCCCCAGCATTTT. Encoded protein: CSVGGDSNQPQHF. The chain employs TRBV29-1 and TRBJ1-5; TRBD1 might be the D (5 bases). Between the trimmed V and J ends, which lost 4 bases and 0 bases, there was a span of 7 bases. The germline V gene has CDR1 SQVTM and CDR2 ANQGSEA. This CDR3 has 13 residues. The whole variable domain, filled in from reference TRBV29-1 and TRBJ1-5, reads SAVISQKPSRDICQRGTSLTIQCQVDSQVTMMFWYRQQPGQSLTLIATANQGSEATYESGFVIDKFPISRPNLTFSTLTVSNMSPEDSSIYLCSVGGDSNQPQHFGDGTRLSIL.

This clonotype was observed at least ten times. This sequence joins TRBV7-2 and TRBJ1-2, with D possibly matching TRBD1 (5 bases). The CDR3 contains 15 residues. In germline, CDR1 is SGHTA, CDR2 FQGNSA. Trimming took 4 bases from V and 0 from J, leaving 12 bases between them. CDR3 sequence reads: CASSSSGNTNYGYTF. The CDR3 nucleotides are TGTGCCAGCAGCTCATCAGGGAACACTAACTATGGCTACACCTTC.

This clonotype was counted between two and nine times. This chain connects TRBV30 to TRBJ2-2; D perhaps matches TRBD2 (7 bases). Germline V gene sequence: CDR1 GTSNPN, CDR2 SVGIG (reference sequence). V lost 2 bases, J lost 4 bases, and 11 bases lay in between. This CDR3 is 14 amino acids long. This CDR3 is CAWSRGGATGELFF. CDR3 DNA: TGTGCCTGGAGTAGGGGGGGGGCCACCGGGGAGCTGTTTTTT. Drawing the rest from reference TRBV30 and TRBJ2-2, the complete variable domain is SQTIHQWPATLVQPVGSPLSLECTVEGTSNPNLYWYRQAAGRGLQLLFYSVGIGQISSEVPQNLSASRPQDRQFILSSKKLLLSDSGFYLCAWSRGGATGELFFGEGSRLTVL.

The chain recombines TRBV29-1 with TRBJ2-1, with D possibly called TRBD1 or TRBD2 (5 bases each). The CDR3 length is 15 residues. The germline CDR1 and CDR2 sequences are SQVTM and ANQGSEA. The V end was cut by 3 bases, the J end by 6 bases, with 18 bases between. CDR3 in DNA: TGCAGCGTTGACAGGGCGGGCGTTTATGGCAATGAGCAGTTCTTC. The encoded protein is CSVDRAGVYGNEQFF.

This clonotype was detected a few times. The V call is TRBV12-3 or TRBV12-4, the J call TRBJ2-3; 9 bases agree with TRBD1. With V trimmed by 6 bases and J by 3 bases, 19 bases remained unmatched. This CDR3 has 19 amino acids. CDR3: CASSNPTSIGTGRTDTQYF. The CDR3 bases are TGTGCCAGCAGCAACCCCACATCCATAGGGACAGGGAGGACAGATACGCAGTATTTT.

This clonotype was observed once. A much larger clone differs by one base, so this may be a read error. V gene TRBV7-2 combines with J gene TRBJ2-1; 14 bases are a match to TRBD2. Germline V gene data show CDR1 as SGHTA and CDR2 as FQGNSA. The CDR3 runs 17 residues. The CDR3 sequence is CACSPSLGTSGGNEQFF. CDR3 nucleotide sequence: TGTGCCTGCAGCCCTAGCTTAGGGACTAGCGGGGGAAATGAGCAGTTCTTC.

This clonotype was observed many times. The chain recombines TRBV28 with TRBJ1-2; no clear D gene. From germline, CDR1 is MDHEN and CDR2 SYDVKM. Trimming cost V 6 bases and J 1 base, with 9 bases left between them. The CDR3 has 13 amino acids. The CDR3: CASSSAFNYGYTF. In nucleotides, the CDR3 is TGTGCCAGCAGCTCCGCATTTAACTATGGCTACACCTTC.

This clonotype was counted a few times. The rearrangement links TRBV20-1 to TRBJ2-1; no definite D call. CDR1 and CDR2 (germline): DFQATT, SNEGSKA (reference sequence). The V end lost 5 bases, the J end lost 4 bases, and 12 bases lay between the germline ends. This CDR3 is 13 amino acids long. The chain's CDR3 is CSAYASAYNEQFF. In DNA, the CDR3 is TGCAGTGCTTATGCCAGCGCATACAATGAGCAGTTCTTC.

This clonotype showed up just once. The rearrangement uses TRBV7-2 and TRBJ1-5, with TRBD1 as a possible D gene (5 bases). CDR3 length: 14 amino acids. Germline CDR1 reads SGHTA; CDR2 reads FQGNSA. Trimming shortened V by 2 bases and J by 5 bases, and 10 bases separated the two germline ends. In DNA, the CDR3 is TGTGCCAGCAGCTTATGGGGGGGAGATCAGCCCCAGCATTTT. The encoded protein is CASSLWGGDQPQHF.

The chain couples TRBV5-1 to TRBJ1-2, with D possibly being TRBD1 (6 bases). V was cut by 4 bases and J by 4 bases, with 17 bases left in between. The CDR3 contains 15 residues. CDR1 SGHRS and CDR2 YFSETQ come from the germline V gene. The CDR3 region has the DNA TGCGCCAGCAGCCTCGAGAGGGGGATAGGCTATGGCTACACCTTC. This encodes CASSLERGIGYGYTF.

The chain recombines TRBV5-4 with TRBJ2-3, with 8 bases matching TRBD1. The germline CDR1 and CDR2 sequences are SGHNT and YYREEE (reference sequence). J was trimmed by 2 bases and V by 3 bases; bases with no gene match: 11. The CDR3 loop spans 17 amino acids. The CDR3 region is CASSSPRTGLITDTQYF. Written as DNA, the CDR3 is TGTGCCAGCAGCTCGCCTCGGACAGGGCTCATCACAGATACGCAGTATTTT.

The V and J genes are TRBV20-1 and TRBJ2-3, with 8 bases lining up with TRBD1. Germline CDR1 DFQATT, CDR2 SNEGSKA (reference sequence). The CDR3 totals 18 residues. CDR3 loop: CGVLGSGGDGTRTDTQYF. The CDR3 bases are TGCGGCGTACTCGGGTCAGGGGGCGATGGCACTCGCACAGATACGCAGTATTTT.

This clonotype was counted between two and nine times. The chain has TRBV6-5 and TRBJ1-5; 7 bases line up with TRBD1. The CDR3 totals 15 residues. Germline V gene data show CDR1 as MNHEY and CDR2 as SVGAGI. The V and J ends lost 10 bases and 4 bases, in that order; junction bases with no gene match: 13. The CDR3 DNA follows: TGTGCCACCCGAAGCGGACAGGTTCCAAATCAGCCCCAGCATTTT. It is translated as CATRSGQVPNQPQHF.

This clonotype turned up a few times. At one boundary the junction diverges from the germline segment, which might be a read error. The CDR3 region has the DNA TGCGCCAACAGCTTGGACACTGAAGCTTTCTTT. It codes for CANSLDTEAFF. The genes are TRBV5-1 and TRBJ1-1; D gene unclear. Germline CDR1 and CDR2: SGHRS and YFSETQ. The CDR3 covers 11 residues.